The rows below give T cell receptor beta chains drawn from one sample of a study of CD8 T cells in Susac syndrome. A single record per CDR3 protein comes from TCRdb applying MiXCR to the immunoSEQ multiplex PCR reads. The data hold some 100,000 distinct CDR3 sequences, with roughly 90% observed a single time. The source material was CD8+ T cells from PBMCs. These receptors originate from a human donor in good health. The CDR3 runs from the conserved cysteine through the conserved F or W. D genes are given only for firm matches. Size is omitted from some rows. Given values are once, few, many or a class for expanded clones.

clone size,D gene,CDR3 length,V gene,J gene,CDR3 protein,CDR3 DNA
NA,TRBD1,15,TRBV29-1,TRBJ2-7,CSVEDEGTVGCEQYF,TGCAGCGTTGAAGATGAAGGGACAGTGGGTTGCGAGCAGTACTTC
once,TRBD1,13,TRBV7-9,TRBJ1-1,CASSPRTGFEAFF,TGTGCCAGCAGCCCGCGGACAGGCTTTGAAGCTTTCTTT
NA,TRBD2,15,TRBV6-6,TRBJ2-5,CASSPRGGGTETQYF,TGTGCCAGCAGTCCCCGGGGGGGAGGCACAGAGACCCAGTACTTC
NA,NA,13,TRBV20-1,TRBJ2-7,CSAKILGDIEQYF,TGCAGTGCTAAGATACTGGGAGATATCGAGCAGTACTTC
NA,NA,15,TRBV30,TRBJ1-1,CAWSVGGLPNTEAFF,TGTGCCTGGAGTGTAGGGGGGCTTCCCAACACTGAAGCTTTCTTT
NA,TRBD1,16,TRBV12-5,TRBJ1-2,CASGSGTAASNYGYTF,TGTGCTAGTGGTTCCGGGACAGCTGCATCTAACTATGGCTACACCTTC
NA,NA,15,TRBV7-2,TRBJ2-2,CASTAVRPNTGELFF,TGTGCCAGCACGGCCGTTAGGCCCAACACCGGGGAGCTGTTTTTT
NA,NA,11,TRBV2,TRBJ1-1,CASGEDSGAFF,TGTGCCAGCGGAGAGGACAGTGGAGCTTTCTTT
NA,NA,14,TRBV6-2/TRBV6-3,TRBJ1-2,CASSLMPDTYGYTF,TGTGCCAGCAGTCTTATGCCGGATACCTATGGCTACACCTTC
NA,TRBD1,16,TRBV6-1,TRBJ2-2,CASRPGGTGITGELFF,TGTGCCAGCAGACCGGGTGGGACAGGGATCACCGGGGAGCTGTTTTTT
once,NA,14,TRBV6-1,TRBJ1-1,CASSTFASSGEAFF,TGTGCCAGCAGCACGTTCGCATCTTCCGGGGAAGCTTTCTTT
NA,TRBD1,16,TRBV7-9,TRBJ1-5,CASSLALGTGNQPQHF,TGTGCCAGCAGCTTAGCATTAGGGACAGGGAATCAGCCCCAGCATTTT
NA,NA,14,TRBV7-9,TRBJ2-5,CASSPYSIQETQYF,TGTGCCAGCAGCCCATATTCTATCCAAGAGACCCAGTACTTC
NA,NA,14,TRBV7-8,TRBJ1-1,CASSLDVANTEAFF,TGTGCCAGCAGCTTAGATGTGGCGAACACTGAAGCTTTCTTT
NA,TRBD1,16,TRBV7-2,TRBJ2-2,CASSYPGQGGPGELFF,TGTGCCAGCAGCTATCCGGGACAGGGAGGTCCCGGGGAGCTGTTTTTT
few,NA,13,TRBV5-1,TRBJ2-1,CASSSDAVDEQFF,TGCGCCAGCAGCTCCGATGCGGTGGATGAGCAGTTCTTC
once,TRBD1,14,TRBV12-3/TRBV12-4,TRBJ2-7,CASSWGQGAREQYF,TGTGCCAGCAGTTGGGGACAGGGGGCGAGAGAGCAGTACTTC
NA,TRBD1,16,TRBV18,TRBJ1-5,CASSLDRAGGNQPQHF,TGTGCCAGCTCCCTCGACAGGGCAGGGGGCAATCAGCCCCAGCATTTT
few,TRBD2,16,TRBV5-4,TRBJ2-7,CASSLVSSGGAYEQYF,TGTGCCAGCAGCCTCGTCTCTAGCGGGGGGGCCTACGAGCAGTACTTC
NA,NA,15,TRBV20-1,TRBJ2-3,CSAQAGEGLGDTQYF,TGCAGTGCTCAGGCAGGGGAAGGGTTGGGAGATACGCAGTATTTT
NA,TRBD1,13,TRBV20-1,TRBJ1-5,CRDQGGRDQPQHF,TGCAGGGACCAAGGGGGCAGGGATCAGCCCCAGCATTTT
NA,TRBD1,13,TRBV5-1,TRBJ2-4,CASSLSTGDFQYF,TGCGCCAGCAGCTTGTCGACAGGGGACTTTCAGTACTTC
NA,TRBD2,16,TRBV7-2,TRBJ2-1,CASSLALSGGYNEQFF,TGTGCCAGCAGCTTAGCGCTCAGCGGGGGGTACAATGAGCAGTTCTTC
NA,NA,12,TRBV6-2/TRBV6-3,TRBJ1-2,CASRQPLGGYTF,TGTGCCAGCAGGCAACCCCTTGGGGGCTACACCTTC
NA,NA,14,TRBV2,TRBJ1-1,CASSRSSRSYEAFF,TGTGCCAGCAGTAGGTCCTCCCGGAGTTATGAAGCTTTCTTT
NA,NA,15,TRBV25-1,TRBJ1-1,CASSEGTGQNTEAFF,TGTGCCAGCAGTGAAGGTACAGGCCAGAACACTGAAGCTTTCTTT
NA,NA,13,TRBV2,TRBJ1-1,CASSDAADTEAFF,TGTGCCAGCAGTGATGCAGCCGACACTGAAGCTTTCTTT